Described below is a single TCR beta chain sequence and its context. These data are taken from a study of blood T cell repertoires in COVID-19. Overall study: From the United States, Italy and Spain came samples of acute and convalescent COVID-19.

Per the original data handling: Estimates of nucleated cell counts were drawn from the amplification of reference gene primers. The protocol was immunoSEQ multiplex PCR, while the TCRdb copy is restricted to in-frame clones and leaves out a portion. The DNA gave D and trimming, while V, J and clone size come from that table. The data contain approximately 300,000 clones, more than 85% of them seen just once; the ten biggest clones take up around 18%. The CDR3 is 15 amino acids. The ends lost 6 bases at V and 7 bases at J; junction bases unmatched: 9. The germline V gene has CDR1 MDHEN and CDR2 SYDVKM.

The source is a woman aged 30 to 39 who had recovered from COVID-19. Sequences were obtained from PBMCs or T cells enriched from blood (not recorded which). The chain carries TRBV28 and TRBJ1-4, with 9 bases lining up with TRBD1. The CDR3 protein is CASRPQGAVGEKLFF. The CDR3 nucleotides read TGTGCCAGCAGACCACAGGGGGCGGTCGGTGAAAAACTGTTTTTT.